A single sample is the source of the 8 T cell receptor beta chains below, sequenced in a study of blood T cells in healthy people across ages. The second PCR ran roughly 6 to 12 cycles with a sample-barcoded 5' primer and J-beta primers. TCRdb re-called the 5' RACE reads with MiXCR, one entry per CDR3 protein. The sample carries hundreds of thousands of distinct CDR3 sequences, just over 55% recorded once. Source material: blood. These receptor sequences come from a man aged 35-49 years in good health.

The CDR3 loop reads CASSYDRTPNEQFF. In DNA form, the CDR3 reads TGTGCCAGCAGTTACGACCGGACGCCGAATGAGCAGTTCTTC. The chain uses TRBV6-6 and TRBJ2-1, with unresolved D. Germline CDR1 and CDR2: MNHNY and SVGAGI (reference sequence). Trimming cost V 2 bases and J 7 bases, with 12 bases left between them. The CDR3 totals 14 residues.

V gene TRBV7-2 combines with J gene TRBJ2-7; no firm D call. Trimming removed 4 bases from V and 3 bases from J, with 13 bases in between. CDR3 length: 14 residues. CDR1 and CDR2 from the germline V gene are SGHTA and FQGNSA. CDR3: CASSSPSENYEQYF. In DNA, the CDR3 is TGTGCCAGCAGCTCCCCGTCCGAGAACTACGAGCAGTACTTC.

The chain employs TRBV7-2 and TRBJ2-7, with D unresolved. The CDR3 loop spans 14 amino acids. The germline V and J ends were trimmed by 0 bases and 2 bases, with 8 bases remaining between them. Germline V CDR1 and CDR2: SGHTA, FQGNSA. CDR3 sequence (DNA): TGTGCCAGCAGCTTAGCCCCAACGACCTACGAGCAGTACTTC. This codes for CASSLAPTTYEQYF.

The sample holds one count of this clonotype. The chain carries TRBV4-2 and TRBJ1-2; TRBD1 matches 8 bases. V was pared by 4 bases and J by 4 bases, with 8 bases of the junction left unmatched. Germline V CDR1 and CDR2: LGHNA, YNFKEQ. The CDR3 sequence is 15 residues long. The CDR3 DNA sequence: TGTGCCAGCAGCCGAGGACAGGGCGGCGGCTATGGCTACACCTTC. Translating gives CASSRGQGGGYGYTF.

This clonotype was counted only a few times. This chain uses TRBV7-2 with TRBJ2-1; the D gene is possibly TRBD1 (6 bases). CDR1 is SGHTA, CDR2 FQGNSA, per germline. The CDR3 spans 14 residues. The V and J ends lost 7 bases and 1 base respectively, with 11 bases between them. Here the CDR3 DNA reads TGTGCCAGCACCCTGGACAGATCCTACAATGAGCAGTTCTTC. Its translation is CASTLDRSYNEQFF.

In the case of this clonotype: One junction end disagrees with the germline gene, perhaps due to a read error. This chain connects TRBV7-3 to TRBJ2-1, with 11 positions matching TRBD2. The last part of the DNA fits TRBJ2-7 better; the J call may be wrong. Germline V gene lookup returns CDR1 SGHTA and CDR2 FQGTGA. This CDR3 contains 16 residues. Here the CDR3 reads CACSRTSGSSYNEQYF. Written as DNA, the CDR3 is TGTGCCTGCAGTCGTACTAGCGGGAGCTCCTACAATGAGCAGTACTTC.

The chain carries TRBV6-2 or TRBV6-3 and TRBJ1-5; no reliable D call. The CDR3 consists of 14 residues. V lost 7 bases and J lost 3, with 13 bases in between. The germline V gene has CDR1 MNHEY and CDR2 SVGEGT. This chain's CDR3 is CASTVRRVNQPQHF. DNA of the CDR3: TGTGCCAGCACCGTAAGGCGGGTCAATCAGCCCCAGCATTTT.

This clonotype was seen a single time. The chain couples TRBV29-1 to TRBJ2-5, with D perhaps matching TRBD1 or TRBD2 (6 bases each). The length of the CDR3 is 12 residues. CDR1 is SQVTM, CDR2 ANQGSEA, per germline. Trimming took off 7 bases at V and 11 bases at J, with 20 bases between the two ends. The CDR3 is CSAGGLDNEQYF. The CDR3 coding sequence is TGCAGCGCCGGGGGCCTTGACAATGAGCAGTACTTC.